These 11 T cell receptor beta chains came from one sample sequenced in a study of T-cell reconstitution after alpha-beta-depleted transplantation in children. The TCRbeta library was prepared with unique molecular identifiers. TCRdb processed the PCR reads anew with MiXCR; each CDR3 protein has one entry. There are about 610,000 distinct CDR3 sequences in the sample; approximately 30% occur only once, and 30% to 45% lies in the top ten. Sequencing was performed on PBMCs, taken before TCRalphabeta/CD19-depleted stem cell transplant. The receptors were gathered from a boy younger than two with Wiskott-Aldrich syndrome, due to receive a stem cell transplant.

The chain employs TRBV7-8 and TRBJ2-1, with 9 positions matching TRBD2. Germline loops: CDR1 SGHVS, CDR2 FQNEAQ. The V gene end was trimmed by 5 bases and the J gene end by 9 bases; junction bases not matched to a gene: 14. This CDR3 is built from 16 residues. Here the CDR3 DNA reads TGTGCCAGCAGCCTAGGGACTAGCAGGAGGGTTATTGAGCAGTTCTTC. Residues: CASSLGTSRRVIEQFF.

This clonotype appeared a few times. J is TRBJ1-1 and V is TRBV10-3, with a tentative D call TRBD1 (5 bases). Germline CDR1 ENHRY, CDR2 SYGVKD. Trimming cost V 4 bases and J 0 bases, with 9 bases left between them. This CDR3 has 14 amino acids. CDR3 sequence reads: CAISAQGMNTEAFF. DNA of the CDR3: TGTGCCATCAGTGCGCAGGGCATGAACACTGAAGCTTTCTTT.

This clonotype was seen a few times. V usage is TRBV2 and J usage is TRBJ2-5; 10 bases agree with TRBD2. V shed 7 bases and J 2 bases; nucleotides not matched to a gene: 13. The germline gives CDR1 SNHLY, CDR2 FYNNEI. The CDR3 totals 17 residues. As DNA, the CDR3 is TGTGCCAGCAAAAAACGCCTAGCGGGAGTAAGGCAAGAGACCCAGTACTTC. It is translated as CASKKRLAGVRQETQYF. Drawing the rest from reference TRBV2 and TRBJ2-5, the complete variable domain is EPEVTQTPSHQVTQMGQEVILRCVPISNHLYFYWYRQILGQKVEFLVSFYNNEISEKSEIFDDQFSVERPDGSNFTLKIRSTKLEDSAMYFCASKKRLAGVRQETQYFGPGTRLLVL.

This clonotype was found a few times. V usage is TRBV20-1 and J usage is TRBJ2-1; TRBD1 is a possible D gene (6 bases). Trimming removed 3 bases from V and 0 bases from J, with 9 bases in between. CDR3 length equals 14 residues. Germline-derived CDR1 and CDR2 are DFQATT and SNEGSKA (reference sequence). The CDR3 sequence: CSASPDSSYNEQFF. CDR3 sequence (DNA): TGCAGTGCTAGCCCGGACAGCTCCTACAATGAGCAGTTCTTC.

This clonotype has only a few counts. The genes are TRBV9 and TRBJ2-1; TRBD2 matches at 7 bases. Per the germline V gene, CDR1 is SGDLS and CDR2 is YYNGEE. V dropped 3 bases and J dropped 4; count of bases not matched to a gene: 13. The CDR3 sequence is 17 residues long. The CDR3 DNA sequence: TGTGCCAGCAGCGCCACGGGAGGCCAATTTTCATACAATGAGCAGTTCTTC. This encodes CASSATGGQFSYNEQFF.

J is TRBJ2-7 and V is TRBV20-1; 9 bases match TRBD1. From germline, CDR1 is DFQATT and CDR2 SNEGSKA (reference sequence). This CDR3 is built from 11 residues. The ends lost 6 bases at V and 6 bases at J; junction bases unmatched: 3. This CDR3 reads CSAGTGIEQYF. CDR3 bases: TGCAGTGCCGGGACAGGGATCGAGCAGTACTTC.

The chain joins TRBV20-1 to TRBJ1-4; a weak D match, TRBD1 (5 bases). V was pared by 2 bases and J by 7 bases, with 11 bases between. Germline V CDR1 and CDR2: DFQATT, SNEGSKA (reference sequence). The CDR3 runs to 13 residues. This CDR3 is CSARRGFSEKLFF. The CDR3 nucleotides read TGCAGTGCTAGACGGGGGTTTAGTGAAAAACTGTTTTTT.

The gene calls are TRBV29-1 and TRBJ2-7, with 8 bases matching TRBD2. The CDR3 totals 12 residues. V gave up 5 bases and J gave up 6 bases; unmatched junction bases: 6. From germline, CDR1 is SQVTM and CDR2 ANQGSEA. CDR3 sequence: CSVQRESSEQYF. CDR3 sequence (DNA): TGCAGCGTTCAGCGGGAGTCGAGCGAGCAGTACTTC.

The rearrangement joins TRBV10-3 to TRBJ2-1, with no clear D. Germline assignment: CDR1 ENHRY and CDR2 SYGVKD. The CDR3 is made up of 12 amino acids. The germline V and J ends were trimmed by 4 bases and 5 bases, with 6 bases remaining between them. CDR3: CAISAPDNEQFF. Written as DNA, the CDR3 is TGTGCCATCAGTGCCCCCGACAATGAGCAGTTCTTC.

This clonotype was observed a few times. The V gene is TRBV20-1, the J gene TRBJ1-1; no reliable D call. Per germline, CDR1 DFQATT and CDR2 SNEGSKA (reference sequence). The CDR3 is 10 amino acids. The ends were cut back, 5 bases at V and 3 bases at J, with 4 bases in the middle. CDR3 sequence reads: CSAGHTEAFF. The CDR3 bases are TGCAGTGCTGGACACACTGAAGCTTTCTTT.

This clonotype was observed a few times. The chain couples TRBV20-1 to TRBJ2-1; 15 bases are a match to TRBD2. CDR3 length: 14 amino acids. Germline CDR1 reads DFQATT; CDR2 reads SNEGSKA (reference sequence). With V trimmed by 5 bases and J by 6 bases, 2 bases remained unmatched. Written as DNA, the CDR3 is TGCAGTGCTTGGGGACTAGCGGGAGGCAATGAGCAGTTCTTC. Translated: CSAWGLAGGNEQFF.